This T cell receptor beta chain stems from a study of somatic mutations in cytotoxic T cells in rheumatoid arthritis. Data came from immunoSEQ multiplex PCR; TCRdb stores just in-frame clones and leaves some out. The table records tens of thousands of clones, 84% of them present only once. Worth noting for this clone: The antigen remains unidentified. Additional DNA sequences in this sample encode the identical CDR3.

This CDR3 has 10 residues. V lost 5 bases and J 2 bases, leaving 4 bases between the germline ends. In germline, CDR1 is GTSNPN, CDR2 SVGIG (reference sequence). Isolation of the CD4+ and CD8+ populations was accomplished via positive magnetic bead selection, with purity assessed by flow cytometry. General study points: Antigen specificity of the expanded CD8+ clones was not determined. An age-related increase in CD8+ clonality was seen in rheumatoid arthritis patients but not in healthy controls.

This receptor was identified in a man in his forties in good health. The V gene is TRBV30, the J gene TRBJ2-7; D is ambiguous. Sequenced sample: CD8+ T cells sorted from blood. The CDR3 nucleotides are TGTGCCTGGGGAACCTACGAGCAGTACTTC. It translates to CAWGTYEQYF.